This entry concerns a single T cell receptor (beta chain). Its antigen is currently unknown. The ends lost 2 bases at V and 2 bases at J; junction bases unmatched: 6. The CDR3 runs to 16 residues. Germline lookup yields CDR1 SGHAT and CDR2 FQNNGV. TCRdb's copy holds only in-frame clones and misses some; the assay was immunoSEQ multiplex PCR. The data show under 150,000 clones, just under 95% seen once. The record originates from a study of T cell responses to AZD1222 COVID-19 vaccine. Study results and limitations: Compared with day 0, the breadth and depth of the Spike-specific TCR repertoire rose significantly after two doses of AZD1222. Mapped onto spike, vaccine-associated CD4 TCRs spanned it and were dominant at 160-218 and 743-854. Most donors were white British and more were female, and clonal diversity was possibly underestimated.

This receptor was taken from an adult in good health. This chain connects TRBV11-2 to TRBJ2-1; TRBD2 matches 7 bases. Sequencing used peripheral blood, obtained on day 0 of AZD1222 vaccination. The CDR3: CASSLLAAVTYNEQFF. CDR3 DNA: TGTGCCAGCAGCTTACTAGCGGCGGTAACCTACAATGAGCAGTTCTTC.